This T cell receptor (beta chain) was found in a study of PD-1 blockade in classical Hodgkin lymphoma. Some clones are missing from TCRdb's copy, which holds only in-frame ones; the method was immunoSEQ multiplex PCR. This table has about 17,000 clones, around 75% appearing once. Each patient relapsed following autologous stem cell transplantation, and prior brentuximab vedotin exposure differed. The source of this sequence is a human donor with classical Hodgkin lymphoma. Sequenced here: peripheral blood mononuclear cells (PBMCs), sampled at baseline.

CDR3 DNA sequence: TGTGCCAGCAGCAGATGGGGGGCCACAGATACGCAGTATTTT. This sequence encodes CASSRWGATDTQYF. The chain uses TRBV7-2 and TRBJ2-3, with D possibly called TRBD1 or TRBD2 (6 bases each). Germline CDR1 SGHTA, CDR2 FQGNSA. This CDR3 is built from 14 residues. V was shortened by 5 bases and J by 2 bases, with 11 bases between the two germline ends.